This T cell receptor (beta chain) was profiled in a study of blood T cell dynamics during melanoma immunotherapy (dated by TCRdb to the early 2020s). Background on the whole study: Patients with metastatic melanoma were treated with first-line pembrolizumab or nivolumab plus ipilimumab as standard of care in the United Kingdom. To find early correlates of response, the study profiled the peripheral T cell receptor repertoires of patients with metastatic melanoma both before and after one cycle of checkpoint inhibitor therapy. A training cohort was formed from consecutive patients, and a further independent group of patients from the same centre was pooled into an external validation set.

Results and caveats for the whole study, not just this receptor: The relatively small sample size was acknowledged as potentially limiting generalization of the results. The study could not determine whether the T cell clones driving repertoire changes were melanoma-specific or reflected general immune activation. Patients who later achieved disease control showed a bifurcated PBMC repertoire reorganization at W3, with increased clonality or increased diversity, unlike progressors.

To note about this clone: The clone's antigen remains unknown. Per-nucleotide qualities are absent, and no much larger clonotype sits a single base away.

According to the study, the label for this sample's time point signals: week 3, after first cycle of checkpoint inhibitor. Blood samples were taken before treatment (T0) and at week 3 (W3), following the first cycle of checkpoint blockade. Except for a couple of patients with rapid clinical progression, response was assessed 12 weeks after the first infusion by RECIST 1.1; disease control meant complete response, partial response or stable disease. Patients were excluded for prior systemic cancer treatment, concomitant immunosuppressant therapy or synchronous other active malignancies. TCR beta was sequenced in both bulk PBMC and plasma cell-free DNA in order to track circulating cells as well as T cell turnover. Lymphoprep and SepMate tubes were used to isolate PBMC from blood, and red cell lysis was then performed. QIAamp DNA Blood Mini kits were used to extract DNA from PBMC and from sorted T cell subsets.

For every bulk PBMC sample, a fixed 350 ng of DNA was loaded. Following the manufacturer instructions, the immunoSEQ TCRb Assay kit was used to amplify TCR beta CDR3 sequences from genomic DNA. The KAPA Library Quantification Kit for Illumina platforms was used to quantify the pooled libraries by qPCR. Sequencing of the pooled libraries was done on an Illumina NextSeq 500, with clustering at roughly 0.55-1.1 pM. On the authors' methods: Analysis of the TCR data relied on immunoSEQ ANALYZER and the R LymphoSeq package. A rearrangement efficiency score was calculated as productive divided by the sum of productive and non-productive CDR3 sequences. Clonality was assessed using the Gini coefficient and diversity using the Renyi index at alpha=1, with pairwise comparisons between timepoints within each patient. Clonal relatedness used an edit distance of 3, and repertoire similarity used the Bhattacharyya coefficient, both computed in LymphoSeq. To classify response, a linear discriminant analysis based on week-3 changes in clonality and diversity was built using the R MASS and caret packages. In its TCRdb copy, this immuneACCESS table keeps in-frame sequences only and misses some clones. Where compared with another copy, unresolved V genes explain less than half of these, and the others have no known cause. That table supplies the V and J calls and clone size; D and trimming were determined from the DNA. Within this sample are over 9,000 clones, with approximately 90% of them counted one time only. The top ten constitute almost 6.5% of the sample.

From the cysteine up to the phenylalanine, the CDR3 has a length of 13 residues. Only the CDR3 region is kept as DNA, spanning 39 bases read in frame from base 1. Looking up the germline V gene yields CDR1 SGHTA and CDR2 FQGNSA. V is pared back by 5 bases and J by 6 bases, with 11 bases lying between the germline termini. The chain is encoded by TRBV7-2 joined to TRBJ1-5, with the D gene uncertain. The source of this sequence is a human donor with melanoma. This sample comprised blood, obtained from a patient treated with checkpoint blockade. The DNA is as follows: TGTGCCAGCAGCCCTACACGGGTTCAGCCCCAGCATTTT. The resulting protein is CASSPTRVQPQHF. The entire variable domain, with the stretches around the CDR3 drawn from the reference TRBV7-2 and TRBJ1-5 proteins, is GAGVSQSPSNKVTEKGKDVELRCDPISGHTALYWYRQSLGQGLEFLIYFQGNSAPDKSGLPSDRFSAERTGGSVSTLTIQRTQQEDSAVYLCASSPTRVQPQHFGDGTRLSIL.